The clone carrying this TCR beta chain was counted only a few times. This CDR3 has 16 amino acids. Germline V gene sequence: CDR1 LGHNA, CDR2 YSLEER. The V gene end was trimmed by 4 bases and the J gene end by 1 base; junction bases not matched to a gene: 8. The record originates from a study of T cell responses to AZD1222 COVID-19 vaccine. TCRdb's table, derived via immunoSEQ multiplex PCR, lists solely in-frame clones and lacks some. The table includes more than 85,000 clones, less than 85% detected once. The material sequenced was peripheral blood, taken 28 days after the second AZD1222 dose. This chain links TRBV4-3 with TRBJ2-7; the match to TRBD2 covers 9 bases. The sequence was obtained from an adult who received the AZD1222 COVID-19 vaccine. This CDR3 is CASSPQAGGVSYEQYF. CDR3 sequence (DNA): TGCGCCAGCAGCCCGCAAGCGGGAGGCGTTTCCTACGAGCAGTACTTC.